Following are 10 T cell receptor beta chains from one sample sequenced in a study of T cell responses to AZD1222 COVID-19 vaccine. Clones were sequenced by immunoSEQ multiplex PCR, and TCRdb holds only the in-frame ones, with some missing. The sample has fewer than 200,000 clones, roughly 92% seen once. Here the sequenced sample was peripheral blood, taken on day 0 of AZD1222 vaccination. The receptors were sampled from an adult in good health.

CDR3 nucleotide sequence: TGTGCCAGCAGCCAAGGGAGACAGGGGAGCTCGAGGGATTCACCCCTCCACTTT. Protein: CASSQGRQGSSRDSPLHF. This chain joins TRBV3-1 (or the pseudogene TRBV3-2) and TRBJ1-6; 8 bases line up with TRBD1. CDR3 length equals 18 residues. Germline-derived CDR1 and CDR2 are LGHDT and YNNKEL (reference sequence). Trimming removed 1 base from V and 8 bases from J; junction bases left unmatched: 13.

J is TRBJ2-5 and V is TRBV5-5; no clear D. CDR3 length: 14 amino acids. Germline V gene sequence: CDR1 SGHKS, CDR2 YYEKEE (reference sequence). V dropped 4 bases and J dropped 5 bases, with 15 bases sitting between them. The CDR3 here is CASSPVPGGETQYF. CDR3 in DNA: TGTGCCAGCAGCCCCGTCCCGGGTGGGGAGACCCAGTACTTC.

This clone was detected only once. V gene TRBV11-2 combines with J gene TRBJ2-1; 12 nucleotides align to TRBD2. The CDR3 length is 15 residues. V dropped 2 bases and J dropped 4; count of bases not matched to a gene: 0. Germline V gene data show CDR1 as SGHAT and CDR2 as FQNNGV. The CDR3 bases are TGTGCCAGCAGCTTAACTAGCGGGGGGTACAATGAGCAGTTCTTC. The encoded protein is CASSLTSGGYNEQFF.

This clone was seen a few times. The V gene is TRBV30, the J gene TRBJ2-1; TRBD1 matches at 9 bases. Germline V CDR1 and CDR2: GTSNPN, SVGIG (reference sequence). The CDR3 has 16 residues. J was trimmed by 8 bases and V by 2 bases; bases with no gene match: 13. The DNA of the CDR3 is TGTGCCTGGAGTCTCGACCTCGGGACAGGGTCGGATGAGCAGTTCTTC. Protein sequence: CAWSLDLGTGSDEQFF.

DNA for the CDR3: TGTGCCAGCAGCTTCCCCCCCCAAGAGACCCAGTACTTC. Its protein is CASSFPPQETQYF. V and J are TRBV7-2 and TRBJ2-5; D is undetermined. From germline, CDR1 is SGHTA and CDR2 FQGNSA. The CDR3 contains 13 residues. Trimming removed 3 bases at V and 1 base at J, with 6 bases between.

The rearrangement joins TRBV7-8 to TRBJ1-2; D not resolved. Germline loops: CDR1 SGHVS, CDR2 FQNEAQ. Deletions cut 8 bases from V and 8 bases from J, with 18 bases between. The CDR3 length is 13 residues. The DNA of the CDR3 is TGTGCCAGCCGCAATAACCGAAAAGGAGGCTACACCTTC. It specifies CASRNNRKGGYTF.

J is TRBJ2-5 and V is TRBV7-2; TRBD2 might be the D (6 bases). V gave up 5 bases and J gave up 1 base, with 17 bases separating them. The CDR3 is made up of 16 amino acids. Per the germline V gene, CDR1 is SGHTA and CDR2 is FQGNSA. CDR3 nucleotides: TGTGCCAGCAGCAAAGGATATGGGCGGGGCCAAGAGACCCAGTACTTC. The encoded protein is CASSKGYGRGQETQYF. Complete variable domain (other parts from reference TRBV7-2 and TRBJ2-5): GAGVSQSPSNKVTEKGKDVELRCDPISGHTALYWYRQSLGQGLEFLIYFQGNSAPDKSGLPSDRFSAERTGGSVSTLTIQRTQQEDSAVYLCASSKGYGRGQETQYFGPGTRLLVL.

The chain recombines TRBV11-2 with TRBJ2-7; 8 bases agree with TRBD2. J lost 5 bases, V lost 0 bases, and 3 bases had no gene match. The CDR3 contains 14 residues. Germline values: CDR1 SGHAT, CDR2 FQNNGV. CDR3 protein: CASSLDPGGDEQYF. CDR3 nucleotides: TGTGCCAGCAGCTTAGATCCGGGAGGGGACGAGCAGTACTTC.

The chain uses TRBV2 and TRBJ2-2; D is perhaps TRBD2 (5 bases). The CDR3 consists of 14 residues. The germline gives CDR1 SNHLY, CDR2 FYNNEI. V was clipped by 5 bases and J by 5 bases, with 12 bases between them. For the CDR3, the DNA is TGTGCCAGCAGTAGGTCTAGCAGGACCGGGGAGCTGTTTTTT. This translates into CASSRSSRTGELFF.

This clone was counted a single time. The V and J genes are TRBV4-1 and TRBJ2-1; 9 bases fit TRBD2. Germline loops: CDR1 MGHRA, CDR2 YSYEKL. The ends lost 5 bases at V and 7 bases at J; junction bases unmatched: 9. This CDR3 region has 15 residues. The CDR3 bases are TGCGCCAGCAGCATGCGACTAGCGGAGAGGAATGAGCAGTTCTTC. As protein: CASSMRLAERNEQFF.